The next 6 T cell receptor beta chains were all read from a single sample in a study of cytomegalovirus exposure and HLA in healthy donors. 60 Vbeta and 13 Jbeta primers were used in PCR. The repertoire was sequenced with immunoSEQ multiplex PCR; TCRdb's copy has only in-frame clones and lacks some. This sample has 93,000 or so clones; around 66% occur once, and the top ten carry approximately 3.5%. Sequencing input: PBMCs. The receptor set was obtained from a woman aged 50 to 65 in good health and CMV-seronegative.

The gene calls are TRBV7-6 and TRBJ2-2, with D uncertain. Trimming removed 5 bases at V and 0 bases at J, with 7 bases between. The CDR3 runs to 14 residues. Germline V gene data show CDR1 as SGHVS and CDR2 as FNYEAQ. The CDR3 sequence is CASSPITNTGELFF. As DNA, the CDR3 is TGTGCCAGCAGCCCCATCACGAACACCGGGGAGCTGTTTTTT. The variable domain in full, with the rest retrieved from reference TRBV7-6 and TRBJ2-2, is GAGVSQSPRYKVTKRGQDVALRCDPISGHVSLYWYRQALGQGPEFLTYFNYEAQQDKSGLPNDRFSAERPEGSISTLTIQRTEQRDSAMYRCASSPITNTGELFFGEGSRLTVL.

This rearrangement joins TRBV5-4 to TRBJ1-2; D possibly corresponds to TRBD1 (5 bases). The V and J ends lost 2 bases and 6 bases respectively, with 11 bases between them. The CDR3 spans 13 residues. Germline CDR1 reads SGHNT; CDR2 reads YYREEE (reference sequence). CDR3 residues: CASSFYGGDGYTF. CDR3 bases: TGTGCCAGCAGCTTCTACGGGGGGGATGGCTACACCTTC.

The rearrangement joins TRBV7-9 to TRBJ2-5; 10 bases agree with TRBD2. Looked up from germline, CDR1 is SEHNR and CDR2 is FQNEAQ (reference sequence). V lost 0 bases to trimming and J lost 1 base; unmatched junction nucleotides: 2. CDR3 size: 16 residues. The CDR3, as DNA: TGTGCCAGCAGCTTAGCTCTAGCGGGGGCCCAAGAGACCCAGTACTTC. The encoded protein is CASSLALAGAQETQYF.

The chain carries TRBV7-2 and TRBJ2-4; possible D gene TRBD2, 5 bases. The CDR3 length is 15 residues. Germline V gene sequence: CDR1 SGHTA, CDR2 FQGNSA. Trimming cost V 4 bases and J 0 bases, with 10 bases left between them. Here the CDR3 reads CASSSSGSAKNIQYF. The CDR3 DNA reads as TGTGCCAGCAGCTCATCGGGGTCAGCCAAAAACATTCAGTACTTC.

The chain recombines TRBV20-1 with TRBJ2-3, with D possibly TRBD2 on 6 matching bases. Trimming left V 8 bases short and J 4 bases short, with 10 bases between. The CDR3 is 11 amino acids. Germline loops: CDR1 DFQATT, CDR2 SNEGSKA (reference sequence). The CDR3 bases are TGCAGTCTAGCGCACGCAGATACGCAGTATTTT. This gives the protein CSLAHADTQYF.

J is TRBJ2-5 and V is TRBV5-6; D is ambiguous. Per germline, CDR1 SGHDT and CDR2 YYEEEE. Trimming stripped 2 bases from V and 4 bases from J, with 18 bases between. CDR3 length equals 16 residues. CDR3 nucleotides: TGTGCCAGCAGCTTCTCGATACTAAGCCCCTTAGAGACCCAGTACTTC. This sequence encodes CASSFSILSPLETQYF.